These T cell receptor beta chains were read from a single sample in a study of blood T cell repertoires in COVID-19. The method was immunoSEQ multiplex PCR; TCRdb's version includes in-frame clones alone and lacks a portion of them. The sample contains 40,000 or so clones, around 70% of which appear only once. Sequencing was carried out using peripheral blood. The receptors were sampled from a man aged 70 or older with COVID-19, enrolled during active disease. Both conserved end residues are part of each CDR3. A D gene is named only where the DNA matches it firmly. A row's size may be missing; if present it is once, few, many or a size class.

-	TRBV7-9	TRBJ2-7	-	TGTGCCAGCGCACAATCGGGACTTCCCTACGAGCAGTACTTC	CASAQSGLPYEQYF
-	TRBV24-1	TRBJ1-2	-	TGTGCCACCAGTGATGTAACCGGGACAACAAGCCATGGCTACACCTTC	CATSDVTGTTSHGYTF
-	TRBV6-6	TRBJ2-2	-	TGTGCCACCCCACACCCGAACACCGGGGAGCTGTTTTTT	CATPHPNTGELFF
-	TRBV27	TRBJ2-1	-	TGTGCCAGCAGCTTGGGGGCTATGAGATACAATGAGCAGTTCTTC	CASSLGAMRYNEQFF
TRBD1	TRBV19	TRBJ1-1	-	TGTGCCAGTAGTACGCGCGGACAGGGGGTCACTGAAGCTTTCTTT	CASSTRGQGVTEAFF
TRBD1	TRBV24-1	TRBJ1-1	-	TGTGCCACCAGACCGACAGGGACGGTCACTGAAGCTTTCTTT	CATRPTGTVTEAFF
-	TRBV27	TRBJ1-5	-	TGTGCCAGCAGCTCGGGAAATCAGCCCCAGCATTTT	CASSSGNQPQHF
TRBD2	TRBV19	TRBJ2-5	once	TGTGCCAGTAGGGGAGGGGAGACCCAGTACTTC	CASRGGETQYF
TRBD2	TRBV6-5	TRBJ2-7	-	TGTGCCAGCAGTTACTCCCTGGCGGGGGGGCAGGAGCAGTACTTC	CASSYSLAGGQEQYF
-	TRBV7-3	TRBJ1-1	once	TGTGCCAGCAGCTTAACCTCCGTGACAGGCGGCACTGAAGCTTTCTTT	CASSLTSVTGGTEAFF
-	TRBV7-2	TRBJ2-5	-	TGTGCCAGCAGCTGGGACTTCCAAGAGACCCAGTACTTC	CASSWDFQETQYF
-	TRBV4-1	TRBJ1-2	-	TGCGCCAGCAGCCAAGGATGGGGGCCTGGAAACTATGGCTACACCTTC	CASSQGWGPGNYGYTF
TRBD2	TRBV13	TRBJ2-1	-	TGTGCCAGCAGCAAATGGACTAGCGGGAGCCTATCGGGTGAGCAGTTCTTC	CASSKWTSGSLSGEQFF
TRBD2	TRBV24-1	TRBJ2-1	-	TGTGCCACCAGTCCGGGACTAGCGGGGGCCTGGGAGGATGAGCAGTTCTTC	CATSPGLAGAWEDEQFF
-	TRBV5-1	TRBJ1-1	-	TGCGCCAGCAGCTCGGGACACAGGGCCACTGAAGCTTTCTTT	CASSSGHRATEAFF
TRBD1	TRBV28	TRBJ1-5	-	TGTGCCAGCAGCCCTAGAATTACAGGGGGAAATCAGCCCCAGCATTTT	CASSPRITGGNQPQHF
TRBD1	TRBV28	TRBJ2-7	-	TGTGCCAGCACCCCTACAGGGGCCTCCTACGAGCAGTACTTC	CASTPTGASYEQYF
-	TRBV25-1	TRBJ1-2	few	TGTGCCAGCAGTGAAGGGGGCGCCGGTGGCTACACCTTC	CASSEGGAGGYTF
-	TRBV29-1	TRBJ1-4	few	TGCAGCGGGGTAGCGGCTAATGAAAAACTGTTTTTT	CSGVAANEKLFF
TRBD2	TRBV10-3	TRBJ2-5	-	TGTGCCATCAGGAAGCGGGACGGAGAGACCCAGTACTTC	CAIRKRDGETQYF